The 32 T cell receptor beta chains below were found in one sample sequenced in a study of cytomegalovirus exposure and HLA in healthy donors. The PCR used 60 Vbeta and 13 Jbeta primers. This table comes from immunoSEQ multiplex PCR, and its TCRdb copy is limited to in-frame clones, with some not included. Altogether approximately 100,000 clones are present, around 72% being singletons, with the ten largest covering about 10%. What was sequenced was PBMCs. Source of these receptors: a man aged 18 to 29 in good health and CMV-seropositive.

V is TRBV28 and J is TRBJ1-1; 7 nucleotides line up with TRBD1. CDR1 is MDHEN and CDR2 is SYDVKM in the germline V gene. Germline trimming cut 3 bases from V and 3 bases from J; bases unmatched to any gene: 4. The CDR3 loop spans 14 amino acids. For the CDR3, the DNA is TGTGCCAGCAGTTTGAGGGGGCGGGACACTGAAGCTTTCTTT. Encoded protein: CASSLRGRDTEAFF.

The chain couples TRBV7-3 to TRBJ2-3, with TRBD2 matching over 7 bases. With V trimmed by 2 bases and J by 4 bases, 3 bases remained unmatched. The CDR3 runs to 14 residues. Germline lookup yields CDR1 SGHTA and CDR2 FQGTGA. DNA for the CDR3: TGTGCCAGCAGCTTATCGGGGGGACCAGATACGCAGTATTTT. This gives the protein CASSLSGGPDTQYF.

The chain has TRBV28 and TRBJ2-1, with 8 bases that match TRBD1. The CDR3 consists of 16 residues. Germline CDR1 is MDHEN and CDR2 is SYDVKM. V lost 3 bases, J lost 3 bases, and 7 bases stayed unmatched. The CDR3 spells CASSLMDRVNYNEQFF. Here the CDR3 DNA reads TGTGCCAGCAGTTTGATGGACAGGGTGAACTACAATGAGCAGTTCTTC.

A single count supports this clone. The rearrangement joins TRBV11-2 to TRBJ2-2; D is ambiguous. The CDR3 loop spans 14 amino acids. V lost 1 base and J 7 bases, leaving 10 bases between the germline ends. Germline V CDR1 and CDR2: SGHAT, FQNNGV. CDR3 protein: CASSLGLQSGELFF. The CDR3 DNA is TGTGCCAGCAGCTTAGGTCTACAGAGCGGGGAGCTGTTTTTT.

CDR3 nucleotides: TGTGCCAGCAGCCAAGGACTACAAGAGACCCAGTACTTC. It is translated as CASSQGLQETQYF. The rearrangement joins TRBV9 to TRBJ2-5; D is perhaps TRBD2 (6 bases). V lost 4 bases and J 2 bases, leaving 9 bases between the germline ends. Germline V gene data show CDR1 as SGDLS and CDR2 as YYNGEE. CDR3 size: 13 residues.

This clone was seen once. CDR3 DNA: TGTGCCAGCAGCCATTCCCGGGGGGGCACTAGCAATCAGCCCCAGCATTTT. Protein sequence: CASSHSRGGTSNQPQHF. The V gene is TRBV7-9, the J gene TRBJ1-5; possible D gene TRBD1, 6 bases. CDR1 and CDR2 (germline): SEHNR, FQNEAQ (reference sequence). The CDR3 spans 17 residues. Deletions cut 5 bases from V and 0 bases from J, with 17 bases between. Full variable domain (rest looked up from reference TRBV7-9 and TRBJ1-5): DTGVSQNPRHKITKRGQNVTFRCDPISEHNRLYWYRQTLGQGPEFLTYFQNEAQLEKSRLLSDRFSAERPKGSFSTLEIQRTEQGDSAMYLCASSHSRGGTSNQPQHFGDGTRLSIL.

The chain employs TRBV6-6 and TRBJ1-4, with 9 positions matching TRBD1. With V trimmed by 2 bases and J by 5 bases, 3 bases remained unmatched. The CDR3 is 15 amino acids. Germline CDR1 is MNHNY and CDR2 is SVGAGI (reference sequence). CDR3 nucleotides: TGTGCCAGCAGTTACGTGGGACAGGGCAATGAAAAACTGTTTTTT. As protein: CASSYVGQGNEKLFF.

Here the CDR3 reads CASSVAWGVQETQYF. Written as DNA, the CDR3 is TGTGCCAGCAGCGTAGCTTGGGGAGTCCAAGAGACCCAGTACTTC. The V call is TRBV9, the J call TRBJ2-5, with a tentative D call TRBD2 (5 bases). The V gene lost 0 bases and the J gene lost 1 base, with 10 bases spanning the gap. Germline V gives CDR1 SGDLS, CDR2 YYNGEE. The CDR3 has 15 residues.

This clone has more than one count but fewer than ten. V and J are TRBV27 and TRBJ2-3, with TRBD1 identical over 8 bases. V dropped 6 bases and J dropped 4; count of bases not matched to a gene: 3. The CDR3 contains 13 residues. The germline V gene encodes CDR1 MNHEY and CDR2 SMNVEV (reference sequence). The CDR3 is CASRLTGADTQYF. DNA of the CDR3: TGTGCCAGCAGGCTGACAGGGGCAGATACGCAGTATTTT.

The chain carries TRBV28 and TRBJ1-3, with 8 bases that match TRBD1. Germline CDR1 reads MDHEN; CDR2 reads SYDVKM. This CDR3 is built from 17 residues. Unmatched junction bases numbered 11, after V lost 7 bases and J lost 0 bases. The CDR3 is CASTYLGQVNSGNTIYF. CDR3 sequence (DNA): TGTGCCAGCACCTACCTGGGACAGGTCAACTCTGGAAACACCATATATTTT.

The chain links TRBV5-6 to TRBJ2-5, with D possibly matching TRBD2 (5 bases). The CDR3 has 15 residues. V gave up 4 bases and J gave up 4 bases, with 17 bases separating them. Germline values: CDR1 SGHDT, CDR2 YYEEEE. The CDR3 DNA follows: TGTGCCAGCAGCCCAGGACTTGTTGGTGGAGAGACCCAGTACTTC. Translation gives CASSPGLVGGETQYF.

The DNA for the CDR3 is TGTGCCAGCAGCTTAGTTTTCTCGGAGTACGAGCAGTACTTC. It yields the protein CASSLVFSEYEQYF. This chain uses TRBV11-2 with TRBJ2-7; D not resolved. The V gene lost 1 base and the J gene lost 4 bases, with 11 bases spanning the gap. This CDR3 comprises 14 residues. Germline assignment: CDR1 SGHAT and CDR2 FQNNGV. The full variable domain, completed using reference TRBV11-2 and TRBJ2-7, is EAGVAQSPRYKIIEKRQSVAFWCNPISGHATLYWYQQILGQGPKLLIQFQNNGVVDDSQLPKDRFSAERLKGVDSTLKIQPAKLEDSAVYLCASSLVFSEYEQYFGPGTRLTVT.

This clone was detected only once. The chain couples TRBV4-1 to TRBJ2-7; the match to TRBD1 covers 8 bases. V shed 3 bases, J shed 1 base, and the junction held 11 bases outside the gene matches. The CDR3 totals 17 residues. Germline CDR1 reads MGHRA; CDR2 reads YSYEKL. Here the CDR3 DNA reads TGCGCCAGCAGCCAGGGGTTCGGACAGGGAGTATCCTACGAGCAGTACTTC. It translates to CASSQGFGQGVSYEQYF.

Comments on this clone: In the same sample, other DNA sequences code for this CDR3. The chain carries TRBV5-1 and TRBJ1-2; TRBD1 matches at 7 bases. Unmatched junction bases numbered 4, after V lost 4 bases and J lost 4 bases. CDR1 and CDR2 (germline): SGHRS, YFSETQ. This CDR3 region has 13 residues. This chain's CDR3 is CASSPGTAYGYTF. CDR3 nucleotides: TGCGCCAGCAGCCCCGGGACAGCCTATGGCTACACCTTC. The full variable domain, rest sourced from reference TRBV5-1 and TRBJ1-2, is KAGVTQTPRYLIKTRGQQVTLSCSPISGHRSVSWYQQTPGQGLQFLFEYFSETQRNKGNFPGRFSGRQFSNSRSEMNVSTLELGDSALYLCASSPGTAYGYTFGSGTRLTVV.

The rearrangement joins TRBV29-1 to TRBJ2-3; perhaps TRBD2 as D (6 bases). Looked up from germline, CDR1 is SQVTM and CDR2 is ANQGSEA. Trimming removed 4 bases from V and 3 bases from J, with 14 bases in between. The CDR3 is 14 residues long. CDR3 DNA: TGCAGCGTTGGGCGGGGTTTAGGAACAGATACGCAGTATTTT. Residues: CSVGRGLGTDTQYF.

This clone was seen only once. The chain employs TRBV5-6 and TRBJ2-7, with D perhaps TRBD2 (5 bases). The ends were cut back, 1 base at V and 5 bases at J, with 13 bases in the middle. CDR3 size: 14 residues. The germline V gene encodes CDR1 SGHDT and CDR2 YYEEEE. CDR3 DNA: TGTGCCAGCAGCTTGTATGCGGGTCAAGACGAGCAGTACTTC. Its translation is CASSLYAGQDEQYF.

The chain couples TRBV30 to TRBJ1-4, with D possibly matching TRBD1 (5 bases). CDR3 length: 14 residues. Germline assignment: CDR1 GTSNPN and CDR2 SVGIG (reference sequence). V shed 5 bases and J shed 0 bases, with 10 bases lying between them. The CDR3 DNA is TGTGCCTGGTGCCAGGGTGCAACTAATGAAAAACTGTTTTTT. Translating gives CAWCQGATNEKLFF. Drawing the rest from reference TRBV30 and TRBJ1-4, the complete variable domain is SQTIHQWPATLVQPVGSPLSLECTVEGTSNPNLYWYRQAAGRGLQLLFYSVGIGQISSEVPQNLSASRPQDRQFILSSKKLLLSDSGFYLCAWCQGATNEKLFFGSGTQLSVL.

V usage is TRBV25-1 and J usage is TRBJ2-3; D perhaps matches TRBD2 (6 bases). Germline CDR1 reads MGHDK; CDR2 reads SYGVNS. This CDR3 contains 14 residues. V was shortened by 1 base and J by 3 bases, with 8 bases between the two germline ends. This CDR3 reads CASSESGVTDTQYF. DNA of the CDR3: TGTGCCAGCAGTGAATCGGGGGTTACAGATACGCAGTATTTT.

This clone has only one observation. This chain uses TRBV30 with TRBJ2-7; 8 positions match TRBD2. Looked up from germline, CDR1 is GTSNPN and CDR2 is SVGIG (reference sequence). There are 13 residues in the CDR3. V lost 4 bases to trimming and J lost 6 bases; unmatched junction nucleotides: 8. In nucleotides, the CDR3 is TGTGCCTGGACCCCGGGGGGGGCTCTCGAGCAGTACTTC. Protein: CAWTPGGALEQYF.

This chain joins TRBV28 and TRBJ2-1; 9 bases are a match to TRBD1. V lost 4 bases and J lost 2; bases outside the gene matches: 9. Germline values: CDR1 MDHEN, CDR2 SYDVKM. This CDR3 spans 17 amino acids. CDR3 bases: TGTGCCAGCAGTTCCGCCTTTGACAGGGGGACCTACAATGAGCAGTTCTTC. Its protein is CASSSAFDRGTYNEQFF.

This clone was observed a few times. V gene TRBV9 combines with J gene TRBJ1-1, with unresolved D. Trimming removed 3 bases from V and 1 base from J, with 7 bases in between. Germline CDR1 is SGDLS and CDR2 is YYNGEE. The length of the CDR3 is 13 residues. The CDR3 reads CASSAHPNTEAFF. DNA for the CDR3: TGTGCCAGCAGCGCCCATCCGAACACTGAAGCTTTCTTT.

The J gene is TRBJ1-2, the V gene TRBV7-2; D is perhaps TRBD1 (6 bases). Between the trimmed V and J ends, which lost 6 bases and 4 bases, there was a span of 12 bases. CDR3 size: 13 residues. Per the germline V gene, CDR1 is SGHTA and CDR2 is FQGNSA. CDR3 bases: TGTGCCAGCAGTTCTACAGGGCCCTATGGCTACACCTTC. This codes for CASSSTGPYGYTF. Full variable domain (outside the CDR3, taken from reference TRBV7-2 and TRBJ1-2): GAGVSQSPSNKVTEKGKDVELRCDPISGHTALYWYRQSLGQGLEFLIYFQGNSAPDKSGLPSDRFSAERTGGSVSTLTIQRTQQEDSAVYLCASSSTGPYGYTFGSGTRLTVV.

The gene calls are TRBV25-1 and TRBJ2-5; 9 bases map to TRBD1. The DNA end lines up better with TRBJ2-7; the J call may be wrong. Germline V lookup: CDR1 MGHDK, CDR2 SYGVNS. The CDR3 runs 15 residues. The chain's CDR3 is CASSADRGEGGEQYF. The CDR3 DNA sequence: TGTGCCAGCAGTGCAGACAGGGGGGAGGGGGGCGAGCAGTACTTC.

This clone was seen more than once but under ten times. V usage is TRBV23-1 and J usage is TRBJ2-3, with 8 nucleotides matching TRBD2. TRBV23-1 is filed as an ORF, its function uncertain. V lost 4 bases to trimming and J lost 3 bases; unmatched junction nucleotides: 9. This CDR3 has 16 residues. The CDR3 nucleotides read TGCGCCAGCAGTCCCTCGGGGGCGGGGGGTACAGATACGCAGTATTTT. Protein sequence: CASSPSGAGGTDTQYF.

This clone was counted a single time. The chain is built from TRBV21-1 and TRBJ1-3. TRBV21-1 is a known pseudogene. The CDR3 has 19 amino acids. CDR3 nucleotides: TGTGCCAGCAGCAAAGTAAAAGCGGGGGAACCCCTCTCTGGAAACACCATATATTTT. It encodes CASSKVKAGEPLSGNTIYF.

V is TRBV5-1 and J is TRBJ1-4; 8 bases map to TRBD1. This CDR3 contains 15 residues. Trimming cost V 4 bases and J 8 bases; bases outside gene matches: 10. CDR1 SGHRS and CDR2 YFSETQ come from the germline V gene. Here the CDR3 DNA reads TGCGCCAGCAGCGCAGCTCAGGGGGCAGGGGAAAAACTGTTTTTT. Translating gives CASSAAQGAGEKLFF.

V is TRBV7-9 and J is TRBJ1-1; D is unclear. Germline CDR1 is SEHNR and CDR2 is FQNEAQ (reference sequence). V was pared by 4 bases and J by 0 bases, with 9 bases between. The CDR3 has 14 residues. CDR3 sequence (DNA): TGTGCCAGCAGCTCCCGGGTAATGAACACTGAAGCTTTCTTT. Its protein is CASSSRVMNTEAFF.

The chain carries TRBV28 and TRBJ1-1; a possible D gene is TRBD1 (5 bases). V dropped 6 bases and J dropped 5 bases, with 13 bases sitting between them. The CDR3 is 13 amino acids. Germline CDR1 MDHEN, CDR2 SYDVKM. CDR3 sequence (DNA): TGTGCCAGCAGATCCCTTGGGGGGACTGAAGCTTTCTTT. The encoded protein is CASRSLGGTEAFF.

The chain uses TRBV7-7 and TRBJ1-2; the D gene is possibly TRBD1 (5 bases). V was shortened by 8 bases and J by 6 bases, with 16 bases between the two germline ends. This CDR3 contains 13 residues. Germline-derived CDR1 and CDR2 are SSHAT and FNYEAQ (reference sequence). CDR3: CASPPGYGNGYTF. CDR3 coding DNA: TGTGCCAGCCCCCCAGGGTATGGTAATGGCTACACCTTC.

J is TRBJ2-1 and V is TRBV5-1, with 7 bases that match TRBD1. Trimming removed 0 bases from V and 3 bases from J; junction bases left unmatched: 3. From germline, CDR1 is SGHRS and CDR2 YFSETQ. The CDR3 spans 15 residues. CDR3 in DNA: TGCGCCAGCAGCTTGGTGGGACAGAGCTACAATGAGCAGTTCTTC. It specifies CASSLVGQSYNEQFF.

The V and J genes are TRBV9 and TRBJ2-3; 9 bases agree with TRBD2. V was clipped by 3 bases and J by 4 bases; unmatched bases: 12. CDR1 is SGDLS and CDR2 is YYNGEE in the germline V gene. The CDR3 is 17 residues long. CDR3 sequence reads: CASSAPRGTSRPDTQYF. DNA of the CDR3: TGTGCCAGCAGCGCCCCCCGAGGGACTAGCCGCCCAGATACGCAGTATTTT.

This sequence joins TRBV7-8 and TRBJ1-1, with D uncertain. In germline, CDR1 is SGHVS, CDR2 FQNEAQ. The V gene lost 1 base and the J gene lost 6 bases, with 15 bases spanning the gap. This CDR3 is built from 15 residues. The CDR3 is CASSLGGGLGAEAFF. As DNA, the CDR3 is TGTGCCAGCAGCTTAGGGGGAGGGTTGGGCGCTGAAGCTTTCTTT.